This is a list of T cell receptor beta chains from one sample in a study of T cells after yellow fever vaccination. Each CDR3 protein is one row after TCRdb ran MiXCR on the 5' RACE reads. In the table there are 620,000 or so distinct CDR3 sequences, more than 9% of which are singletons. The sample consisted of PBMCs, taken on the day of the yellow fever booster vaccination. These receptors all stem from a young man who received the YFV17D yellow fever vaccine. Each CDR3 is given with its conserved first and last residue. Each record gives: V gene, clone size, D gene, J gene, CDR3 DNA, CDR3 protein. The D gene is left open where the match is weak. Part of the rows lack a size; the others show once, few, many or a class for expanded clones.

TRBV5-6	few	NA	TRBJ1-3	TGTGCCAGCAACTATGACATTGGAAACACCATATATTTT	CASNYDIGNTIYF
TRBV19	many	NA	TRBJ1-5	TGTGCCAGTAGCTCGACAGCGTTTAGCAATCAGCCCCAGCATTTT	CASSSTAFSNQPQHF
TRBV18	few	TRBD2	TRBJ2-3	TGTGCCAGCTCACAGTTAGCGGGAGACCCAGATACGCAGTATTTT	CASSQLAGDPDTQYF
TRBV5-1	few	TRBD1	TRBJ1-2	TGCGCCAGCAGCTCGATCGCCGACAGGGGGTTCCCGGGGGCGGGCTACACCTTC	CASSSIADRGFPGAGYTF
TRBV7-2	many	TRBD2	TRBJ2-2	TGTGCCAGCGGCCCGGCCCAGCTAGCGGCCGGGGAGCTGTTTTTT	CASGPAQLAAGELFF
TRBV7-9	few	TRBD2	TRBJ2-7	TGTGCCAGCAGCGCTTCGGGGGGGAACGACGAGCAGTACTTC	CASSASGGNDEQYF
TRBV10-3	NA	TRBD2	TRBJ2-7	TGTGCCGTGGCGGGGGGACTAGCGGGCGAGCAGTACTTC	CAVAGGLAGEQYF
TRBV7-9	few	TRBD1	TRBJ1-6	TGTGCCAGCAGCCGCACGACAGGGGCCAATTCACCCCTCCACTTT	CASSRTTGANSPLHF
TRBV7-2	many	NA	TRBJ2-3	TGTGCCAGCAGCTTGAAAGGGACTTCCATTACGCAGTATTTT	CASSLKGTSITQYF
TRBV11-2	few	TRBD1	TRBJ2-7	TGTGCCAGCAGCTCCCGGGACAGGGGGTTTTACGAGCAGTACTTC	CASSSRDRGFYEQYF
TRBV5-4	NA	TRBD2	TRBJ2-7	TGTGCCAGCAGCTTGGGGACTAGCGGAGTCTACGAGCAGTACTTC	CASSLGTSGVYEQYF
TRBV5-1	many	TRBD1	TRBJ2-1	TGCGCCAGCAAGGGGGGACAGGGTTACAATGAGCAGTTCTTC	CASKGGQGYNEQFF
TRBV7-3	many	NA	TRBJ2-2	TGTGCCAGCAGCTTTGATAGGGCCGGGGAGCTGTTTTTT	CASSFDRAGELFF
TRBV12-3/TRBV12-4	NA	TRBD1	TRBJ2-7	TGTGCCAGCAACCTCGATCTACAGGGGCTATGGGACGAGCAGTACTTC	CASNLDLQGLWDEQYF
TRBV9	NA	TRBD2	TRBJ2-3	TGTGCCAGCAGCGTAGGGGGGGGGAGCACAGATACGCAGTATTTT	CASSVGGGSTDTQYF
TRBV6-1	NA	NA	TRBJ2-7	TGTGCCACCCGCCGGGGCACCGGGGCCGAGCAGTACTTC	CATRRGTGAEQYF
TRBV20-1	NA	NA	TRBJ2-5	TGCAGTGCTAGAGAGATGAATGGATGGGAGACCCAGTACTTC	CSAREMNGWETQYF
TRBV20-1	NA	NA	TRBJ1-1	TGCAGTGCCTCCCGTGGGGGGCAAGTAGTGAACACTGAAGCTTTCTTT	CSASRGGQVVNTEAFF
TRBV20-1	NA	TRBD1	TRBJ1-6	TGCAGTGCTAGAGATGGACAGGGGATCTCACCCCTCCACTTT	CSARDGQGISPLHF
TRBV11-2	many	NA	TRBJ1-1	TGTGCCAGCAGCTTAGCAGGGGCTAACACTGAAGCTTTCTTT	CASSLAGANTEAFF
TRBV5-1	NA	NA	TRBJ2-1	TGCGCCAGCAGCTTGCCCCACGACCGGAAGGGCAATGAGCAGTTCTTC	CASSLPHDRKGNEQFF
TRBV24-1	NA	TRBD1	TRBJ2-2	TGTGCCACCAGTGATCCGGGACAGGGGGCCGGCGGGGAGCTGTTTTTT	CATSDPGQGAGGELFF
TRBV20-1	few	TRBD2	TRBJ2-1	TGCAGTGCTAGACCTAGCGGAGCGGGGAATGAGCAGTTCTTC	CSARPSGAGNEQFF
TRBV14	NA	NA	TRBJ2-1	TGTGCCAGCAGCCAATCCCAGGGGAGCTGGGACTACAATGAGCAGTTCTTC	CASSQSQGSWDYNEQFF
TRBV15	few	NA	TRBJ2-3	TGTGCCACCAGCCTCCTCCCCGGGCCGCAGTATTTT	CATSLLPGPQYF
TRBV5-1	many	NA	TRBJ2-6	TGCGCCAGCAGCTTGAGCAGGGGAATCTCCGGGGCCAACGTCCTGACTTTC	CASSLSRGISGANVLTF
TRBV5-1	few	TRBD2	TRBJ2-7	TGCGCCAGCAGCGAGTTCACTAGCGGGTCAACCTACGAGCAGTACTTC	CASSEFTSGSTYEQYF
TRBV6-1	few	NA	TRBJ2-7	TGTGCCAGCAGCCTAGACGACGGGACGACCTACGAGCAGTACTTC	CASSLDDGTTYEQYF
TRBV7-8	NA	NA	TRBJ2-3	TGTGCCAGCAGCTTTGACTGGGGAGATACGCAGTATTTT	CASSFDWGDTQYF
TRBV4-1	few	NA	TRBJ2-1	TGCGCCAGCAGCCAAGATCCAGGCGGAACCTACAATGAGCAGTTCTTC	CASSQDPGGTYNEQFF
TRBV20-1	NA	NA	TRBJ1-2	TGCAGTGCTAGGTCACCTGCGGAAGCTAACTATGGCTACACCTTC	CSARSPAEANYGYTF
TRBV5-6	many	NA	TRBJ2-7	TGTGCCAGCAGCTTGCCAGCTGGAGAGCAGTACTTC	CASSLPAGEQYF
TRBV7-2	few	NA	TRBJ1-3	TGTGCCAGCAGCCCGAACAGAAACACCATATATTTT	CASSPNRNTIYF
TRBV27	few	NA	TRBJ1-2	TGTGCCAGCAGTACCCGGGGACACGACTATGGCTACACCTTC	CASSTRGHDYGYTF
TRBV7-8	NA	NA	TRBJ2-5	TGTGCCAGCAGCCTTAATAGGGCGGAAGAGACCCAGTACTTC	CASSLNRAEETQYF
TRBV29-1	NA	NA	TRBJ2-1	TGCAGCCCCAACAATAGCAATGAGCAGTTCTTC	CSPNNSNEQFF
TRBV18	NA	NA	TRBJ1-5	TGTGCCAGCTCACCAGGGGGAGGTAAGCCCCAGCATTTT	CASSPGGGKPQHF